The entry below describes one T cell receptor (beta chain). Its antigen is as yet unknown. This CDR3 comprises 12 residues. Between the trimmed V and J ends, which lost 7 bases and 5 bases, there was a span of 11 bases. Germline V gives CDR1 SEHNR, CDR2 FQNEAQ (reference sequence). Researchers ran the PCR with 60 Vbeta and 13 Jbeta primers. Some clones are missing from TCRdb's copy, which holds only in-frame ones; the method was immunoSEQ multiplex PCR. The table shows around 100,000 clones, with approximately 70% occurring only once. This record comes from a study of cytomegalovirus exposure and HLA in healthy donors. Findings of the study overall: No immune exposure information besides CMV serostatus was available.

The rearrangement links TRBV7-9 to TRBJ1-1; the D gene is possibly TRBD1 (6 bases). The clonotype comes from a man aged 25-45 years in good health and CMV-seropositive. The sequencing sample was made of PBMCs. CDR3 DNA sequence: TGTGCCAGCACTAAAGGGGGAACTGAAGCTTTCTTT. Translating it yields CASTKGGTEAFF.